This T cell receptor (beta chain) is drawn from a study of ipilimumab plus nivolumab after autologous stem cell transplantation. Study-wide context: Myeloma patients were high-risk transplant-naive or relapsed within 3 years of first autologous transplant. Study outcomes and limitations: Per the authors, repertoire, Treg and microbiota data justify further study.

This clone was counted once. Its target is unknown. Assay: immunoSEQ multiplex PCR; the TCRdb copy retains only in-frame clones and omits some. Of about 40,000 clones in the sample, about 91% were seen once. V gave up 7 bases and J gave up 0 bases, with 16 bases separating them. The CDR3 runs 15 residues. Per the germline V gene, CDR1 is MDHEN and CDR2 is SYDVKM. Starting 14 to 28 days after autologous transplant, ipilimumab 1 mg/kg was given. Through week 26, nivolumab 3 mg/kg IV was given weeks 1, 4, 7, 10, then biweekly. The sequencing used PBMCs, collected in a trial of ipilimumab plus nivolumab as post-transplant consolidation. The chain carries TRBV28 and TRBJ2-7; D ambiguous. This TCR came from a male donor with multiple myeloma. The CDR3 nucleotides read TGTGCCAGCAACCCTATATTAGACCGCTCCTACGAGCAGTACTTC. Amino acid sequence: CASNPILDRSYEQYF.